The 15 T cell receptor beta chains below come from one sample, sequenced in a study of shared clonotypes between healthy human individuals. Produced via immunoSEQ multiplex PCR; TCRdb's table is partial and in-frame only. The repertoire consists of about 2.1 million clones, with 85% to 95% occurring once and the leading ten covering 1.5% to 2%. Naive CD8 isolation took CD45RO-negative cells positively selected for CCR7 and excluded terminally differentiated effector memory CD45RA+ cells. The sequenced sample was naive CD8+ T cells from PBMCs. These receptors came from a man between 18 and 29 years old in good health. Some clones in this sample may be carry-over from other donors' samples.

The CDR3 loop reads CASSEQAEGGNTIYF. The CDR3 DNA follows: TGTGCCAGCAGTGAACAGGCAGAAGGGGGAAACACCATATATTTT. The chain couples TRBV6-1 to TRBJ1-3; D is uncertain. This CDR3 region has 15 residues. Germline CDR1 is MNHNS and CDR2 is SASEGT. V was shortened by 2 bases and J by 4 bases, with 12 bases between the two germline ends.

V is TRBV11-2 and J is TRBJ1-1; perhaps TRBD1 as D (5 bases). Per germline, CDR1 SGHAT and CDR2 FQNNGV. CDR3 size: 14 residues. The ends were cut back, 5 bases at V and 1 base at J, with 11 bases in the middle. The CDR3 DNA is TGTGCCAGCAGCAGGTGGGGCAAGAACACTGAAGCTTTCTTT. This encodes CASSRWGKNTEAFF.

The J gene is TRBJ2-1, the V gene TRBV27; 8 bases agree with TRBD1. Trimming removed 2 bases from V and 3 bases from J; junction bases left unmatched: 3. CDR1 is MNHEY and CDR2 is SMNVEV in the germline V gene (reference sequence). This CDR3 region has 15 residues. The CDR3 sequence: CASSLGGQVYNEQFF. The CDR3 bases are TGTGCCAGCAGTTTAGGGGGACAGGTCTACAATGAGCAGTTCTTC.

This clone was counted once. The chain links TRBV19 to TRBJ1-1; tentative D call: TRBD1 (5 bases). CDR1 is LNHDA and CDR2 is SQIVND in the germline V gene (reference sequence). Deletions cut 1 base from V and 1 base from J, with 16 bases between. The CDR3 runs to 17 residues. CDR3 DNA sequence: TGTGCCAGTAGTATAGGCACCTTCAGGGAAGGGAACACTGAAGCTTTCTTT. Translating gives CASSIGTFREGNTEAFF.

CDR3 coding DNA: TGCGCCAGCAGGCCCAAAGGGAGCTCCTACGAGCAGTACTTC. Translated: CASRPKGSSYEQYF. J is TRBJ2-7 and V is TRBV5-1; TRBD2 might be the D (5 bases). The germline CDR1 and CDR2 sequences are SGHRS and YFSETQ. V was trimmed by 5 bases and J by 0 bases, leaving 12 bases between them. The CDR3 spans 14 residues.

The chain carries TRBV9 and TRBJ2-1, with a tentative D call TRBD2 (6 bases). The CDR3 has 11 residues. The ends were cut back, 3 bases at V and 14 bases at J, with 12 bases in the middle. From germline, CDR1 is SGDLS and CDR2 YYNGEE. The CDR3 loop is CASSGSTGEFF. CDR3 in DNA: TGTGCCAGCAGCGGTAGTACGGGGGAGTTCTTC. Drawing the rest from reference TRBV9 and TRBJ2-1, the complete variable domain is DSGVTQTPKHLITATGQRVTLRCSPRSGDLSVYWYQQSLDQGLQFLIQYYNGEERAKGNILERFSAQQFPDLHSELNLSSLELGDSALYFCASSGSTGEFFGPGTRLTVL.

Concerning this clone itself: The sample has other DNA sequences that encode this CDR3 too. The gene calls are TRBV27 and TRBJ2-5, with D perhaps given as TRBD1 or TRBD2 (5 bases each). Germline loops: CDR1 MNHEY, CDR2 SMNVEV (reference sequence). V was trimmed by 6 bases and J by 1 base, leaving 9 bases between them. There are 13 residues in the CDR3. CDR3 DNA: TGTGCCAGCAGGGGGACGGTCCAAGAGACCCAGTACTTC. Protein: CASRGTVQETQYF.

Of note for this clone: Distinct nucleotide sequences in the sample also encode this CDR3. CDR3 bases: TGTGCCACCAGCAGAGACAGGGTCTCCTACGAGCAGTACTTC. Its protein is CATSRDRVSYEQYF. The rearrangement uses TRBV15 and TRBJ2-7; a weak D match, TRBD1 (5 bases). CDR1 and CDR2 (germline): LNHNV, YYDKDF (reference sequence). This CDR3 spans 14 amino acids. The V end was cut by 0 bases, the J end by 0 bases, with 6 bases between.

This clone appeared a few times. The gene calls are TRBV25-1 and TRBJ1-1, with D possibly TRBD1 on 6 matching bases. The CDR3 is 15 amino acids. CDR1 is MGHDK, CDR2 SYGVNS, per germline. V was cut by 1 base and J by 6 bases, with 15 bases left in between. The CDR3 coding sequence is TGTGCCAGCAGTGAATTGGAAGCCGGGGGCGCTGAAGCTTTCTTT. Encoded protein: CASSELEAGGAEAFF.

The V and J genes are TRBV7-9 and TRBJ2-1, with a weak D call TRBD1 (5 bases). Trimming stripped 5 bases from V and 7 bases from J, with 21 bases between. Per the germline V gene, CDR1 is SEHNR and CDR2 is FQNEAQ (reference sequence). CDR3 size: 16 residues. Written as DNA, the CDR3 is TGTGCCAGCAGCCCCCCGCCGGCAGGGATGGCAAATGAGCAGTTCTTC. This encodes CASSPPPAGMANEQFF.

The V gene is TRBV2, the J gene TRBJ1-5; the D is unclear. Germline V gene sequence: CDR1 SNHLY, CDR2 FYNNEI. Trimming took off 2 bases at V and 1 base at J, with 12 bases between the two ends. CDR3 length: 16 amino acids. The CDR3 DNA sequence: TGTGCCAGCAGTGAAAAGGGTCAGTCAAGCAATCAGCCCCAGCATTTT. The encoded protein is CASSEKGQSSNQPQHF.

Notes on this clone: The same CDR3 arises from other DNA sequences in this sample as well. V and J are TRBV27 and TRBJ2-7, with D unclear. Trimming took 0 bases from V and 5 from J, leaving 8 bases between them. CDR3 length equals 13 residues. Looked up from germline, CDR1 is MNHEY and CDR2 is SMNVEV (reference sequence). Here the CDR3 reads CASSLSGPHEQYF. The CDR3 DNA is TGTGCCAGCAGTTTATCCGGACCTCACGAGCAGTACTTC.

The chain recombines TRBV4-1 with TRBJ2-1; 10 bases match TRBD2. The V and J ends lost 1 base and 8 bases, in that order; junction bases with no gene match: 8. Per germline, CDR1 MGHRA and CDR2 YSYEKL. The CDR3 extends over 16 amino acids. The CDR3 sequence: CASSQGLAGVGDEQFF. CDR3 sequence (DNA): TGCGCCAGCAGCCAAGGTCTAGCGGGAGTTGGGGATGAGCAGTTCTTC.

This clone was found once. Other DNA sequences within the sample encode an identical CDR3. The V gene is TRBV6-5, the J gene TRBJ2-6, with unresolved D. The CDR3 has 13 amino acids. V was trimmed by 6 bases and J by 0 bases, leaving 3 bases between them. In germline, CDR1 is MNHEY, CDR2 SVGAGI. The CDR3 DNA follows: TGTGCCAGCAGGCCCTCTGGGGCCAACGTCCTGACTTTC. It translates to CASRPSGANVLTF.

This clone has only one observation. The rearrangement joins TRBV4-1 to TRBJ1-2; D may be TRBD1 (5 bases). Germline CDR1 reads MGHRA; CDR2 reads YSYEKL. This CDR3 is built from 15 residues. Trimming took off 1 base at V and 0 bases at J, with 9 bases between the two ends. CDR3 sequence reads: CASSQATTANYGYTF. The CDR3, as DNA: TGCGCCAGCAGCCAAGCCACGACAGCTAACTATGGCTACACCTTC.